A single sample gave rise to the 20 T cell receptor beta chains below, sequenced in a study of T cells in Graves' hyperthyroidism and ophthalmopathy. TCR beta CDR3 regions were amplified from RNA transcripts. The primer set for the first-round RT-PCR of the TCR CDR3 was HTBI. MiXCR, run by TCRdb on the multiplex PCR reads, gives a single entry per CDR3 protein. Of under 400,000 distinct CDR3 sequences in the sample, approximately 25% were seen once. The sequenced sample was blood. The receptors derive from a man in his fifties with Graves' hyperthyroidism.

For this clonotype: In this CDR3 the conserved last residue, phenylalanine or tryptophan, is missing, so a read error is likely. The V gene is TRBV11-2, the J gene TRBJ2-7; no clear D. This CDR3 region has 11 residues. From germline, CDR1 is SGHAT and CDR2 FQNNGV. V lost 3 bases and J 5 bases, leaving 5 bases between the germline ends. This chain's CDR3 is CASSLSHEQYL. The CDR3 bases are TGTGCCAGCAGCTTGAGCCACGAGCAGTACTTG.

V gene TRBV7-2 combines with J gene TRBJ1-1; possibly TRBD1 for D (6 bases). Germline lookup yields CDR1 SGHTA and CDR2 FQGNSA. This CDR3 has 14 amino acids. V lost 1 base to trimming and J lost 3 bases, with 9 bases between them. CDR3 amino acids: CASSLGQEYTEAFF. The DNA for the CDR3 is TGTGCCAGCAGCTTAGGACAGGAGTACACTGAAGCTTTCTTT.

This clonotype turned up a few times. The genes are TRBV20-1 and TRBJ2-5, with D maybe TRBD1 (6 bases). Germline values: CDR1 DFQATT, CDR2 SNEGSKA (reference sequence). This CDR3 spans 14 amino acids. Trimming cost V 5 bases and J 5 bases, with 18 bases left between them. The CDR3 nucleotides read TGCAGTGCTGCCCGGGACACGTTAGCGGAGACCCAGTACTTC. This translates into CSAARDTLAETQYF.

This clonotype was picked up a small number of times. CDR3 in DNA: TGTGCCACCAGATCCAGCCTGGGGGTATCACAGTATTTT. Translating it yields CATRSSLGVSQYF. This chain connects TRBV24-1 to TRBJ2-3; D assignment may be TRBD1 or TRBD2 (5 bases each). Germline-derived CDR1 and CDR2 are KGHDR and SFDVKD. V gave up 7 bases and J gave up 12 bases, with 19 bases separating them. The CDR3 covers 13 residues.

This clonotype has a handful of counts. The chain is built from TRBV29-1 and TRBJ1-2; tentative D call: TRBD1 (6 bases). Germline loops: CDR1 SQVTM, CDR2 ANQGSEA. V dropped 4 bases and J dropped 8 bases, with 11 bases sitting between them. The CDR3 runs 11 residues. Here the CDR3 reads CSVVGGGGYTF. The CDR3 DNA sequence: TGCAGCGTTGTAGGGGGAGGAGGCTACACCTTC.

This clonotype was seen many times. The chain joins TRBV20-1 to TRBJ2-1; TRBD2 is a possible D gene (5 bases). Germline CDR1 reads DFQATT; CDR2 reads SNEGSKA (reference sequence). Trimming pared 4 bases from V and 0 bases from J, leaving 7 bases between. The length of the CDR3 is 13 residues. CDR3 protein: CSAIGDSYNEQFF. CDR3 nucleotide sequence: TGCAGTGCTATCGGGGACTCCTACAATGAGCAGTTCTTC.

V and J are TRBV7-9 and TRBJ1-2, with D possibly matching TRBD1 (5 bases). Trimming removed 1 base from V and 10 bases from J, with 10 bases in between. Germline V gene sequence: CDR1 SEHNR, CDR2 FQNEAQ (reference sequence). The CDR3 extends over 12 amino acids. The CDR3 nucleotides read TGTGCCAGCAGCTTAGTTCTTGGGACCTACACCTTC. This gives the protein CASSLVLGTYTF. Supplemented by reference TRBV7-9 and TRBJ1-2, the full variable domain reads DTGVSQNPRHKITKRGQNVTFRCDPISEHNRLYWYRQTLGQGPEFLTYFQNEAQLEKSRLLSDRFSAERPKGSFSTLEIQRTEQGDSAMYLCASSLVLGTYTFGSGTRLTVV.

As regards this clonotype: This may arise from a read error, as a much more abundant clone is one base away. The conserved phenylalanine or tryptophan normally closing the CDR3 is absent here, so this likely arose from a read error. The rearrangement links TRBV30 to TRBJ1-1; D might be TRBD1 (5 bases). V was cut by 1 base and J by 4 bases, with 10 bases left in between. The germline V gene has CDR1 GTSNPN and CDR2 SVGIG (reference sequence). CDR3 length: 13 amino acids. The CDR3 protein is CAWSGRVGTEAFL. The CDR3 DNA reads as TGTGCCTGGAGTGGCAGGGTCGGCACTGAAGCTTTCCTT.

This clonotype was seen ten or more times. This rearrangement joins TRBV12-3 or TRBV12-4 to TRBJ1-1; 11 nucleotides line up with TRBD1. The CDR3 is 16 amino acids. The V and J ends lost 6 bases and 1 base, in that order; junction bases with no gene match: 7. The CDR3 sequence is CASRPGQGGKNTEAFF. The CDR3 nucleotides read TGTGCCAGCAGGCCGGGACAGGGGGGGAAGAACACTGAAGCTTTCTTT.

Only a few counts were recorded for this clonotype. This rearrangement joins TRBV6-1 to TRBJ2-7; 7 bases line up with TRBD1. The CDR3 sequence is 14 residues long. CDR1 is MNHNS, CDR2 SASEGT, per germline. V lost 4 bases and J lost 3; bases outside the gene matches: 6. CDR3 protein: CASSGTGAGYEQYF. The CDR3 DNA reads TGTGCCAGCAGTGGTACAGGGGCCGGCTACGAGCAGTACTTC.

A few counts support this clonotype. The chain carries TRBV6-1 and TRBJ1-1; 7 nucleotides align to TRBD1. In germline, CDR1 is MNHNS, CDR2 SASEGT. V shed 5 bases and J 8 bases; nucleotides not matched to a gene: 5. The CDR3 runs to 12 residues. In DNA, the CDR3 is TGTGCCAGCAGTCCCGACAGGGTGGAAGCTTTCTTT. Encoded protein: CASSPDRVEAFF.

This clonotype was seen only a few times. The genes are TRBV20-1 and TRBJ1-1; D unclear. This CDR3 region has 14 residues. V lost 1 base to trimming and J lost 6 bases, with 15 bases between them. Germline-derived CDR1 and CDR2 are DFQATT and SNEGSKA (reference sequence). The CDR3, as DNA: TGCAGTGCTAGAGTGGCTCGGCGGGAGGCTGAAGCTTTCTTT. This gives the protein CSARVARREAEAFF.

A few counts support this clonotype. The chain couples TRBV19 to TRBJ2-2; 11 bases are a match to TRBD1. The V and J ends lost 3 bases and 6 bases, in that order; junction bases with no gene match: 6. CDR1 is LNHDA, CDR2 SQIVND, per germline (reference sequence). The CDR3 extends over 16 amino acids. CDR3 residues: CASSIRGTGGAGELFF. The CDR3 DNA reads as TGTGCCAGTAGTATCAGGGGGACAGGGGGAGCCGGGGAGCTGTTTTTT.

This clonotype was observed a handful of times. The V call is TRBV11-2, the J call TRBJ2-1; 11 positions match TRBD1. The V and J ends lost 3 bases and 9 bases, in that order; junction bases with no gene match: 10. Germline V CDR1 and CDR2: SGHAT, FQNNGV. The CDR3 is 16 residues long. CDR3 sequence: CASSFTGTGGSGEQFF. The CDR3 DNA reads as TGTGCCAGCAGCTTTACCGGGACAGGGGGTTCCGGTGAGCAGTTCTTC.

This sequence joins TRBV11-3 and TRBJ2-5; D may be TRBD2 (6 bases). Germline V lookup: CDR1 SGHNT, CDR2 YENEEA. The CDR3 consists of 15 residues. Between the trimmed V and J ends, which lost 4 bases and 0 bases, there was a span of 12 bases. The chain's CDR3 is CASSSTAGYQETQYF. For the CDR3, the DNA is TGTGCCAGCAGCTCGACCGCGGGGTACCAAGAGACCCAGTACTTC.

This clonotype was observed many times. J is TRBJ2-7 and V is TRBV20-1; 8 bases are a match to TRBD2. The CDR3 extends over 15 amino acids. Germline V gene sequence: CDR1 DFQATT, CDR2 SNEGSKA (reference sequence). With V trimmed by 0 bases and J by 6 bases, 10 bases remained unmatched. As DNA, the CDR3 is TGCAGTGCTAGAGATGAGGCGGGAGGCTTTGCCGAGCAGTACTTC. This translates into CSARDEAGGFAEQYF.

This clonotype was seen a single time. J is TRBJ2-2 and V is TRBV14; unclear D gene. This CDR3 has 15 residues. V gave up 2 bases and J gave up 1 base, with 8 bases separating them. Germline V CDR1 and CDR2: SGHDN, FVKESK. Here the CDR3 DNA reads TGTGCCAGCAGCCAACGGACCCAGAACACCGGGGAGCTGTTTTTT. Amino acids: CASSQRTQNTGELFF.

The CDR3 DNA reads as TGCAGTGCTAGAGATACGGGGAGGTCCTACGAGCAGTACTTC. This gives the protein CSARDTGRSYEQYF. The gene calls are TRBV20-1 and TRBJ2-7, with D possibly matching TRBD2 (6 bases). The CDR3 totals 14 residues. The V end was cut by 0 bases, the J end by 1 base, with 10 bases between. Germline V gene sequence: CDR1 DFQATT, CDR2 SNEGSKA (reference sequence).

The V call is TRBV5-5, the J call TRBJ2-2; D might be TRBD1 (6 bases). Trimming removed 1 base from V and 4 bases from J, with 11 bases in between. Germline V gene sequence: CDR1 SGHKS, CDR2 YYEKEE (reference sequence). This CDR3 contains 15 residues. The CDR3 loop is CASSLPGQATGELFF. CDR3 DNA: TGTGCCAGCAGCTTGCCGGGACAAGCCACCGGGGAGCTGTTTTTT.

This clonotype was picked up many times. The genes are TRBV11-2 and TRBJ2-7, with D possibly TRBD2 on 5 matching bases. Germline V gene lookup returns CDR1 SGHAT and CDR2 FQNNGV. V was cut by 1 base and J by 2 bases, with 9 bases left in between. This CDR3 comprises 14 residues. The CDR3 sequence is CASSLGAGAYEQYF. In nucleotides, the CDR3 is TGTGCCAGCAGCTTAGGTGCGGGTGCCTACGAGCAGTACTTC.